This T cell receptor (beta chain) was sequenced for a study of T cell repertoires in cytomegalovirus infection. Study details: Public signatures in TCR beta pointed to CMV infection and matching HLA type.

Trimming stripped 4 bases from V and 7 bases from J, with 16 bases between. Germline CDR1 SGHTA, CDR2 FQGNSA. The CDR3 is 15 amino acids. This clonotype has ten or more counts. Its antigen remains unknown. TCRdb recomputed calls from the reads with MiXCR, one row per CDR3 protein. The sample has around 530,000 distinct CDR3 sequences, approximately 26% seen once; the top ten hold around 14%. General study results and limits: Dominating the ex vivo response were HLA-C-restricted CMV-specific TCR beta clonotypes. Summed frequency of shared TCR beta families picked out CMV carriers who also had the relevant HLA.

The sample taken for sequencing was PBMCs. The TCR originated in a human donor in good health (CMV status not recorded). Some clones in this sample may be carry-over from other donors' samples. The chain is built from TRBV7-2 and TRBJ1-4; tentative D call: TRBD1 (6 bases). For the CDR3, the DNA is TGTGCCAGCAGCTCGGAATTGGGGGCGGGTGAAAAACTGTTTTTT. It specifies CASSSELGAGEKLFF. Based on the CDR3 plus reference TRBV7-2 and TRBJ1-4, the full variable domain is GAGVSQSPSNKVTEKGKDVELRCDPISGHTALYWYRQSLGQGLEFLIYFQGNSAPDKSGLPSDRFSAERTGGSVSTLTIQRTQQEDSAVYLCASSSELGAGEKLFFGSGTQLSVL.